These 18 T cell receptor beta chains came from one sample sequenced in a study of blood T cell repertoires in COVID-19. The assay was immunoSEQ multiplex PCR, and TCRdb's table has in-frame clones only and misses some. The repertoire has about 240,000 clones, about 83% of them found once; the top ten carry roughly an eighth. The sequencing input was peripheral blood. These receptors came from a man older than 75 with acute or convalescent COVID-19.

The chain links TRBV9 to TRBJ1-2; the D gene is possibly TRBD1 (6 bases). Between the trimmed V and J ends, which lost 0 bases and 7 bases, there was a span of 16 bases. The length of the CDR3 is 15 residues. Per the germline V gene, CDR1 is SGDLS and CDR2 is YYNGEE. DNA of the CDR3: TGTGCCAGCAGCGTAGCGGGGTCAGGGGCCGGTGGCTACACCTTC. Translation: CASSVAGSGAGGYTF.

This chain joins TRBV6-5 and TRBJ1-1; TRBD1 is a possible D gene (6 bases). Per germline, CDR1 MNHEY and CDR2 SVGAGI. CDR3 length: 16 amino acids. The V end was cut by 2 bases, the J end by 4 bases, with 17 bases between. CDR3 nucleotides: TGTGCCAGCAGTTACGCCCCGGAGGGGGGGGGCACTGAAGCTTTCTTT. This gives the protein CASSYAPEGGGTEAFF.

This chain joins TRBV19 and TRBJ2-7; 8 bases are shared with TRBD1. The CDR3 consists of 13 residues. V lost 4 bases and J lost 2; bases outside the gene matches: 1. The germline CDR1 and CDR2 sequences are LNHDA and SQIVND (reference sequence). The CDR3 loop reads CASSRQGTYEQYF. DNA for the CDR3: TGTGCCAGTAGTAGACAGGGGACCTACGAGCAGTACTTC.

The chain links TRBV19 to TRBJ1-6, with 9 bases fitting TRBD1. CDR1 and CDR2 from the germline V gene are LNHDA and SQIVND (reference sequence). The CDR3 has 14 residues. Losses at the gene ends were 5 bases for V and 7 bases for J; bases not matched to a gene: 3. Written as DNA, the CDR3 is TGTGCCAGTAGTGAGGACAGGGGAAATTCACCCCTCCACTTT. Translating it yields CASSEDRGNSPLHF.

The chain employs TRBV2 and TRBJ2-5; TRBD2 matches at 8 bases. The germline V gene has CDR1 SNHLY and CDR2 FYNNEI. The CDR3 is 14 residues long. V dropped 3 bases and J dropped 2; count of bases not matched to a gene: 2. For the CDR3, the DNA is TGTGCCAGCAGTGACCCGGGGGGGCAAGAGACCCAGTACTTC. Translation: CASSDPGGQETQYF.

CDR3: CASSLPGTGDYEQYF. DNA for the CDR3: TGTGCCAGCAGTTTACCCGGGACAGGAGACTACGAGCAGTACTTC. The chain couples TRBV28 to TRBJ2-7; 8 bases align to TRBD1. V lost 2 bases, J lost 3 bases, and 6 bases stayed unmatched. Germline V gives CDR1 MDHEN, CDR2 SYDVKM. The CDR3 spans 15 residues.

The genes are TRBV16 and TRBJ1-1, with no clear D. The CDR3 is 13 residues long. CDR1 and CDR2 from the germline V gene are KGHSY and FQNENV. V was cut by 2 bases and J by 1 base, with 5 bases left in between. Here the CDR3 DNA reads TGTGCCAGCAGCCAACGGGGGAACACTGAAGCTTTCTTT. Translated: CASSQRGNTEAFF.

The rearrangement joins TRBV28 to TRBJ1-2; D perhaps matches TRBD1 (6 bases). The germline V and J ends were trimmed by 6 bases and 5 bases, with 16 bases remaining between them. In germline, CDR1 is MDHEN, CDR2 SYDVKM. CDR3 size: 14 residues. CDR3 nucleotide sequence: TGTGCCAGCAGGACAGGTCTAGCGGGGTATGGCTACACCTTC. It specifies CASRTGLAGYGYTF.

The chain carries TRBV27 and TRBJ2-7, with D possibly matching TRBD2 (5 bases). Germline assignment: CDR1 MNHEY and CDR2 SMNVEV (reference sequence). The CDR3 has 15 amino acids. The germline V and J ends were trimmed by 5 bases and 3 bases, with 17 bases remaining between them. The CDR3 nucleotides read TGTGCCAGCAGTCCCCTATTAAATAGCGTCTACGAGCAGTACTTC. This translates into CASSPLLNSVYEQYF.

This clone appeared once. The V and J genes are TRBV3-1 (or the pseudogene TRBV3-2) and TRBJ2-7; D is perhaps TRBD1 (6 bases). The ends were cut back, 1 base at V and 6 bases at J, with 13 bases in the middle. The CDR3 runs to 14 residues. Germline assignment: CDR1 LGHDT and CDR2 YNNKEL (reference sequence). The CDR3 sequence: CASSQATGISEQYF. The CDR3 DNA reads as TGTGCCAGCAGCCAAGCTACAGGGATCAGCGAGCAGTACTTC.

This chain links TRBV4-1 with TRBJ1-2, with D unresolved. This CDR3 is 15 amino acids long. V was trimmed by 1 base and J by 4 bases, leaving 13 bases between them. Germline CDR1 reads MGHRA; CDR2 reads YSYEKL. CDR3 coding DNA: TGCGCCAGCAGCCAAGGACCGATCGGAGGCTATGGCTACACCTTC. The encoded protein is CASSQGPIGGYGYTF.

The rearrangement links TRBV23-1 to TRBJ1-5; 9 bases fit TRBD1. TRBV23-1 is annotated as an ORF whose role is uncertain. This CDR3 contains 15 residues. The J segment lost 10 bases and the V segment lost 6 bases, leaving 13 bases of the junction unmatched. CDR3 in amino acids: CASSQDRGGVHPQHF. CDR3 in DNA: TGCGCCAGCAGCCAGGACAGGGGAGGGGTTCATCCCCAGCATTTT.

This chain uses TRBV19 with TRBJ1-5, with 10 positions matching TRBD1. CDR3 length: 18 amino acids. V shed 5 bases and J 0 bases; nucleotides not matched to a gene: 10. Germline CDR1 is LNHDA and CDR2 is SQIVND (reference sequence). Here the CDR3 reads CASSAPTGGTNSNQPQHF. DNA of the CDR3: TGTGCCAGTAGTGCCCCGACAGGGGGCACGAATAGCAATCAGCCCCAGCATTTT. The whole variable domain, filled in from reference TRBV19 and TRBJ1-5, reads DGGITQSPKYLFRKEGQNVTLSCEQNLNHDAMYWYRQDPGQGLRLIYYSQIVNDFQKGDIAEGYSVSREKKESFPLTVTSAQKNPTAFYLCASSAPTGGTNSNQPQHFGDGTRLSIL.

The chain recombines TRBV18 with TRBJ1-3; D might be TRBD1 (6 bases). V was trimmed by 1 base and J by 0 bases, leaving 10 bases between them. CDR3 size: 16 residues. Looked up from germline, CDR1 is KGHSH and CDR2 is LQKENI. CDR3: CASSPLSDSSGNTIYF. CDR3 in DNA: TGTGCCAGCTCACCACTCTCGGACAGCTCTGGAAACACCATATATTTT.

The rearrangement uses TRBV3-1 (or the pseudogene TRBV3-2) and TRBJ1-1; possibly TRBD1 for D (6 bases). Germline assignment: CDR1 LGHDT and CDR2 YNNKEL (reference sequence). The CDR3 has 14 amino acids. Trimming removed 1 base from V and 1 base from J, with 7 bases in between. In nucleotides, the CDR3 is TGTGCCAGCAGCCAAGCCAGGGGGAACACTGAAGCTTTCTTT. Residues: CASSQARGNTEAFF.

The rearrangement links TRBV19 to TRBJ2-5; a possible D gene is TRBD2 (5 bases). CDR1 is LNHDA, CDR2 SQIVND, per germline (reference sequence). V was clipped by 5 bases and J by 1 base, with 14 bases between them. The CDR3 runs 15 residues. CDR3 sequence reads: CASSPGSTIQETQYF. The CDR3 nucleotides are TGTGCCAGTAGTCCCGGCTCGACTATCCAAGAGACCCAGTACTTC.

This sequence joins TRBV27 and TRBJ2-1; 9 nucleotides match TRBD1. CDR3 length: 14 amino acids. The V gene's germline CDR1 is MNHEY and CDR2 SMNVEV (reference sequence). The V and J ends lost 2 bases and 7 bases, in that order; junction bases with no gene match: 3. The CDR3, as DNA: TGTGCCAGCAGTTTACTGGACAGGGGTAATGAGCAGTTCTTC. Encoded protein: CASSLLDRGNEQFF.

V and J are TRBV7-6 and TRBJ2-2; 7 nucleotides agree with TRBD1. Trimming took 5 bases from V and 1 from J; bases not matched to a gene: 7. The germline V gene has CDR1 SGHVS and CDR2 FNYEAQ. This CDR3 has 16 residues. CDR3 nucleotides: TGTGCCAGCAGCCCGCGACAGGGTGGGAACACCGGGGAGCTGTTTTTT. Its protein product is CASSPRQGGNTGELFF.